Shown below are 4 T cell receptor beta chains from a single sample sequenced in a study of persistence of HIV-infected CD4 T cells. The stimulus was lysate of CMV-infected fibroblasts, about 10 ug/mL. CD40L/CD69 double-negative CD45RO-high memory CD4+ T cells were collected. The immunoSEQ assay was version 4, run in survey mode. Profiled with immunoSEQ multiplex PCR; TCRdb holds only in-frame clones, not every one. The sample includes more than 45,000 clones, around 80% seen only once; the top ten take about 3%. These TCRs' antigens remain unknown. The input for sequencing was CD4+ T cells sorted from PBMCs after approximately 20-hour stimulation, taken from a patient who received antiretroviral therapy. These receptors came from an adult man with HIV who was CMV-seropositive.

J is TRBJ2-1 and V is TRBV5-5; D is unclear. CDR3 length: 17 amino acids. Trimming removed 0 bases from V and 7 bases from J, with 20 bases in between. Germline V gene sequence: CDR1 SGHKS, CDR2 YYEKEE (reference sequence). The CDR3 reads CASSLVESSSLFNEQFF. For the CDR3, the DNA is TGTGCCAGCAGCTTGGTTGAAAGCTCCTCTCTCTTTAATGAGCAGTTCTTC.

This clone was detected only a few times. This rearrangement joins TRBV6-6 to TRBJ2-3; D might be TRBD2 (6 bases). Germline assignment: CDR1 MNHNY and CDR2 SVGAGI (reference sequence). V was cut by 6 bases and J by 0 bases, with 10 bases left in between. The CDR3 has 14 amino acids. In DNA form, the CDR3 reads TGTGCCAGCAGCTCCGGGACTAGCACAGATACGCAGTATTTT. Protein: CASSSGTSTDTQYF.

The rearrangement links TRBV14 to TRBJ2-2, with 8 bases identical to TRBD1. The germline V gene has CDR1 SGHDN and CDR2 FVKESK. The J segment lost 4 bases and the V segment lost 3 bases, leaving 4 bases of the junction unmatched. The CDR3 sequence is 15 residues long. CDR3 in amino acids: CASSQATGVTGELFF. The CDR3 DNA reads TGTGCCAGCAGCCAGGCGACAGGGGTCACCGGGGAGCTGTTTTTT.

This sequence joins TRBV10-3 and TRBJ2-7, with D possibly being TRBD1 or TRBD2 (5 bases each). The germline V gene has CDR1 ENHRY and CDR2 SYGVKD. The CDR3 contains 16 residues. V shed 0 bases and J shed 4 bases, with 16 bases lying between them. CDR3 coding DNA: TGTGCCATCAGTGAGTCGTTGGGACCACCGAGTTACGAGCAGTACTTC. This sequence encodes CAISESLGPPSYEQYF.